These 26 T cell receptor beta chains share one sample of origin, sequenced in a study of shared clonotypes between healthy human individuals. The data were produced by immunoSEQ multiplex PCR, yet TCRdb's version contains in-frame clones alone and is incomplete. Of millions of clones in the sample, 85% to 95% were seen once. CD45RO-negative cells were positively selected for CCR7, leaving out terminally differentiated effector memory CD45RA+ cells. The material sequenced was naive CD8+ T cells from PBMCs. The receptors stem from a man younger than 30 in good health. Some clones in this sample may be carry-over from other donors' samples.

The chain joins TRBV19 to TRBJ1-3, with a tentative D call TRBD1 (5 bases). This CDR3 region has 16 residues. Per the germline V gene, CDR1 is LNHDA and CDR2 is SQIVND (reference sequence). The V end was cut by 4 bases, the J end by 0 bases, with 13 bases between. CDR3 in DNA: TGTGCCAGTAGTACGGGGACCGCCAGCTCTGGAAACACCATATATTTT. It yields the protein CASSTGTASSGNTIYF.

The chain joins TRBV7-2 to TRBJ1-5; the D is unclear. CDR3 size: 17 residues. The V gene's germline CDR1 is SGHTA and CDR2 FQGNSA. Trimming shortened V by 0 bases and J by 4 bases, and 16 bases separated the two germline ends. This CDR3 reads CASSLALVLGWNQPQHF. For the CDR3, the DNA is TGTGCCAGCAGCTTAGCCCTGGTATTAGGTTGGAATCAGCCCCAGCATTTT.

In regard to this clone: Distinct nucleotide sequences in the sample also encode this CDR3. CDR3 in DNA: TGTGCCAGCAGTCCCAACTACGAGCAGTACTTC. It encodes CASSPNYEQYF. The chain combines TRBV28 with TRBJ2-7; no clear D gene. From germline, CDR1 is MDHEN and CDR2 SYDVKM. V lost 5 bases and J lost 3, with 5 bases in between. This CDR3 is 11 amino acids long.

The chain has TRBV11-2 and TRBJ2-3; 10 bases align to TRBD2. Germline assignment: CDR1 SGHAT and CDR2 FQNNGV. This CDR3 has 16 amino acids. V gave up 7 bases and J gave up 6 bases; unmatched junction bases: 13. In DNA form, the CDR3 reads TGTGCCAGCATCCCGAGCGGGAGGGCCCTCGGTGATACGCAGTATTTT. Amino acids: CASIPSGRALGDTQYF.

This chain joins TRBV6-1 and TRBJ1-2; D ambiguous. Germline V lookup: CDR1 MNHNS, CDR2 SASEGT. The V and J ends lost 8 bases and 7 bases respectively, with 17 bases between them. The CDR3 consists of 13 residues. This chain's CDR3 is CASEEFPRVGYTF. For the CDR3, the DNA is TGTGCCAGCGAGGAGTTTCCAAGGGTTGGCTACACCTTC.

The V gene is TRBV27, the J gene TRBJ2-3; no firm D call. Trimming removed 5 bases at V and 1 base at J, with 7 bases between. CDR3 length: 13 amino acids. Looked up from germline, CDR1 is MNHEY and CDR2 is SMNVEV (reference sequence). This CDR3 reads CASSRHRTDTQYF. CDR3 coding DNA: TGTGCCAGCAGTCGACACCGCACAGATACGCAGTATTTT.

The chain is built from TRBV11-2 and TRBJ2-7; 8 bases fit TRBD1. The CDR3 sequence is 12 residues long. J was trimmed by 5 bases and V by 4 bases; bases with no gene match: 1. Germline-derived CDR1 and CDR2 are SGHAT and FQNNGV. The DNA for the CDR3 is TGTGCCAGCAGCTGGGACAGGAACGAGCAGTACTTC. Its translation: CASSWDRNEQYF.

V usage is TRBV27 and J usage is TRBJ1-3, with a tentative D call TRBD1 (5 bases). Germline V gene sequence: CDR1 MNHEY, CDR2 SMNVEV (reference sequence). V shed 5 bases and J shed 0 bases, with 14 bases lying between them. CDR3 length: 16 residues. CDR3 residues: CASSRRDPLSGNTIYF. In DNA form, the CDR3 reads TGTGCCAGCAGTCGCAGGGATCCGCTCTCTGGAAACACCATATATTTT.

CDR3 nucleotides: TGTGCCAGCAGTTTAGAAAGGAAGGCGGGAGCTGACAATGAGCAGTTCTTC. Protein product: CASSLERKAGADNEQFF. This sequence joins TRBV28 and TRBJ2-1; TRBD2 matches 7 bases. The CDR3 spans 17 residues. After removal of 2 bases from V and 5 bases from J, the junction contained 12 bases not matched to a gene. Germline loops: CDR1 MDHEN, CDR2 SYDVKM.

The count of this clone is one. The genes are TRBV28 and TRBJ2-7; D not resolved. Germline V gives CDR1 MDHEN, CDR2 SYDVKM. The CDR3 spans 11 residues. Trimming shortened V by 7 bases and J by 3 bases, and 7 bases separated the two germline ends. The CDR3 here is CASTYRYEQYF. The CDR3 bases are TGTGCCAGCACCTATCGCTACGAGCAGTACTTC.

A single count supports this clone. At one of its ends the junction is not consistent with the germline gene, which may arise from a read error. The chain employs TRBV27 and TRBJ2-3, with TRBD2 matching 9 bases. This CDR3 is 15 amino acids long. Germline CDR1 is MNHEY and CDR2 is SMNVEV (reference sequence). This CDR3 reads CASSLSGTSKDTQYF. Here the CDR3 DNA reads TGTGCCAGCAGTCTGTCCGGGACTAGCAAAGATACGCAGTATTTT.

The CDR3 DNA reads TGTGCCAGCAGTGAAGGAGGGGCTGAGCAGTTCTTC. Its protein is CASSEGGAEQFF. The V and J genes are TRBV25-1 and TRBJ2-1; D perhaps matches TRBD2 (6 bases). Germline V gives CDR1 MGHDK, CDR2 SYGVNS. Trimming pared 2 bases from V and 9 bases from J, leaving 8 bases between. The CDR3 totals 12 residues.

To note about this clone: Within the sample, other DNA sequences also encode this same CDR3. CDR3 nucleotides: TGTGCCAGCAGTCCTGGGCCCACCGGGGAGCTGTTTTTT. Its protein product is CASSPGPTGELFF. The chain links TRBV27 to TRBJ2-2, with D unresolved. The germline gives CDR1 MNHEY, CDR2 SMNVEV (reference sequence). Trimming left V 5 bases short and J 4 bases short, with 8 bases between. The CDR3 spans 13 residues.

With regard to this clone: One junction end disagrees with the germline gene, perhaps due to a read error. This chain uses TRBV11-2 with TRBJ2-3, with 11 bases aligning to TRBD2. Germline assignment: CDR1 SGHAT and CDR2 FQNNGV. This CDR3 spans 15 amino acids. This CDR3 is CASSSLAGGTDTQYF. CDR3 sequence (DNA): TGTGCCAGCAGCTCGCTAGCGGGAGGCACGGATACGCAGTATTTT.

The chain links TRBV30 to TRBJ2-7; 7 bases match TRBD1. This CDR3 contains 17 residues. V trimming: 0 bases; J trimming: 2 bases; junction bases outside the gene matches: 13. Germline loops: CDR1 GTSNPN, CDR2 SVGIG (reference sequence). The CDR3 nucleotides are TGTGCCTGGAGTGTACGGGGAGACAGGGAAGACCCCTACGAGCAGTACTTC. As protein: CAWSVRGDREDPYEQYF.

This chain connects TRBV10-2 to TRBJ2-3; 11 positions agree with TRBD2. Trimming took 6 bases from V and 3 from J; bases not matched to a gene: 11. CDR1 is WSHSY, CDR2 SAAADI, per germline. The length of the CDR3 is 17 residues. The CDR3 spells CASRGGASGRRTDTQYF. The CDR3 nucleotides read TGCGCCAGCAGGGGGGGTGCTAGCGGGAGGAGAACAGATACGCAGTATTTT.

The rearrangement links TRBV29-1 to TRBJ2-7; D gene ambiguous. With 4 bases removed from V and 3 bases from J, the gap between germline ends came to 10 bases. The CDR3 sequence is 12 residues long. The germline gives CDR1 SQVTM, CDR2 ANQGSEA. In nucleotides, the CDR3 is TGCAGCGTTGTTGGTAATTTCTACGAGCAGTACTTC. Its protein is CSVVGNFYEQYF.

V gene TRBV13 combines with J gene TRBJ1-1; 10 nucleotides agree with TRBD1. The CDR3 is 18 residues long. With V trimmed by 0 bases and J by 0 bases, 7 bases remained unmatched. From germline, CDR1 is PRHDT and CDR2 FYEKMQ (reference sequence). CDR3 region: CASSLGLVGQGMNTEAFF. The DNA of the CDR3 is TGTGCCAGCAGCTTAGGCCTAGTGGGACAGGGGATGAACACTGAAGCTTTCTTT.

This sequence joins TRBV4-2 and TRBJ2-6; D uncertain. The CDR3 has 13 amino acids. Germline V gene sequence: CDR1 LGHNA, CDR2 YNFKEQ. Trimming shortened V by 0 bases and J by 3 bases, and 0 bases separated the two germline ends. This CDR3 reads CASSQDGANVLTF. CDR3 in DNA: TGTGCCAGCAGCCAAGATGGGGCCAACGTCCTGACTTTC.

This clone was seen a single time. The chain carries TRBV9 and TRBJ2-5, with 10 nucleotides matching TRBD2. This CDR3 is 15 amino acids long. Germline loops: CDR1 SGDLS, CDR2 YYNGEE. Trimming cost V 3 bases and J 5 bases; bases outside gene matches: 7. In DNA, the CDR3 is TGTGCCAGCAGCGCCTATTCTAGCGGGAGCGAGACCCAGTACTTC. Translating it yields CASSAYSSGSETQYF.

The V gene is TRBV7-9, the J gene TRBJ1-1, with 9 bases aligning to TRBD1. This CDR3 spans 13 amino acids. Germline CDR1 and CDR2: SEHNR and FQNEAQ (reference sequence). The V segment lost 3 bases and the J segment 7 bases; nucleotides outside the gene matches: 3. This CDR3 is CASSLGQGREAFF. The CDR3 DNA follows: TGTGCCAGCAGCTTGGGACAGGGCCGTGAAGCTTTCTTT.

The gene calls are TRBV6-5 and TRBJ2-7, with a weak D call TRBD1 (6 bases). The CDR3 runs to 13 residues. Germline CDR1 is MNHEY and CDR2 is SVGAGI. V was shortened by 2 bases and J by 2 bases, with 7 bases between the two germline ends. The CDR3 loop is CASSYGTPYEQYF. The DNA of the CDR3 is TGTGCCAGCAGTTACGGGACACCCTACGAGCAGTACTTC.

The CDR3 reads CASSSAPGADTQYF. DNA for the CDR3: TGTGCCAGCAGTTCGGCCCCTGGCGCAGATACGCAGTATTTT. The chain joins TRBV7-2 to TRBJ2-3; D is uncertain. The length of the CDR3 is 14 residues. V was trimmed by 6 bases and J by 4 bases, leaving 14 bases between them. CDR1 and CDR2 (germline): SGHTA, FQGNSA.

V gene TRBV7-9 combines with J gene TRBJ1-2; D ambiguous. The CDR3 runs 14 residues. V was clipped by 1 base and J by 0 bases, with 6 bases between them. CDR1 and CDR2 (germline): SEHNR, FQNEAQ (reference sequence). The CDR3 protein is CASSLVASNYGYTF. CDR3 nucleotide sequence: TGTGCCAGCAGCTTAGTTGCATCTAACTATGGCTACACCTTC.

Details on this clone: One end of the junction is discordant with germline, which a read error may explain. The chain joins TRBV7-4 to TRBJ2-2, with D perhaps being TRBD1 or TRBD2 (5 bases each). This CDR3 has 14 residues. CDR1 is SGHVT and CDR2 is SQSDAQ in the germline V gene. DNA for the CDR3: TGTGCCAGCATAACAAGTAGGGGTTGCCGGGGAGCTGTTTTT. Residues: CASITSRGCRGAVF.

The J gene is TRBJ2-1, the V gene TRBV28; TRBD2 matches 8 bases. CDR1 is MDHEN and CDR2 is SYDVKM in the germline V gene. The CDR3 runs to 16 residues. The J segment lost 2 bases and the V segment lost 4 bases, leaving 7 bases of the junction unmatched. This chain's CDR3 is CASSSRAGETYNEQFF. The CDR3 DNA follows: TGTGCCAGCAGTTCGCGAGCGGGAGAGACCTACAATGAGCAGTTCTTC.